Shown below are 23 T cell receptor beta chains from a single sample sequenced in a study of cytomegalovirus exposure and HLA in healthy donors. PCR amplification relied on 60 Vbeta primers (plus 13 Jbeta primers). Profiling relied on immunoSEQ multiplex PCR, and the TCRdb table lists in-frame clones only, not all of them. The sample carries around 130,000 clones, around 83% recorded once. The sequenced sample was PBMCs. The origin of the receptors is a girl aged 2 to 10 in good health and CMV-seronegative.

This clone was detected once. The CDR3 is CASSLVFQVQNTGELFF. The CDR3 bases are TGTGCCAGCAGCTTGGTGTTTCAGGTTCAGAACACCGGGGAGCTGTTTTTT. The chain links TRBV5-6 to TRBJ2-2; no definite D call. Germline V lookup: CDR1 SGHDT, CDR2 YYEEEE. The V end lost 0 bases, the J end lost 1 base, and 13 bases lay between the germline ends. The CDR3 is 17 amino acids.

The gene calls are TRBV5-1 and TRBJ2-5; D gene uncertain. There are 14 residues in the CDR3. V was clipped by 2 bases and J by 5 bases, with 13 bases between them. Germline V gene sequence: CDR1 SGHRS, CDR2 YFSETQ. The DNA for the CDR3 is TGCGCCAGCAGCTTCGGTCCCTCGGGTGAGACCCAGTACTTC. Protein sequence: CASSFGPSGETQYF. Combining the CDR3 with reference TRBV5-1 and TRBJ2-5 gives the whole variable domain KAGVTQTPRYLIKTRGQQVTLSCSPISGHRSVSWYQQTPGQGLQFLFEYFSETQRNKGNFPGRFSGRQFSNSRSEMNVSTLELGDSALYLCASSFGPSGETQYFGPGTRLLVL.

The V gene is TRBV4-1, the J gene TRBJ1-4, with 12 bases aligning to TRBD1. Per the germline V gene, CDR1 is MGHRA and CDR2 is YSYEKL. The trim removed 5 bases at V and 16 bases at J, leaving 14 bases unmatched. CDR3 length: 15 residues. The CDR3 coding sequence is TGCGCCAGCAGCTCCATGGGACAGGGGGCCTATTACCCGTTTTTT. Translation gives CASSSMGQGAYYPFF.

The chain is built from TRBV7-2 and TRBJ2-1; 7 bases fit TRBD2. Germline V gives CDR1 SGHTA, CDR2 FQGNSA. Trimming cost V 1 base and J 1 base; bases outside gene matches: 10. This CDR3 is built from 18 residues. The CDR3 DNA follows: TGTGCCAGCAGCTTAGGGGCTAGCGGACTTCCTTCCTACAATGAGCAGTTCTTC. Protein: CASSLGASGLPSYNEQFF. Looking up the rest from reference TRBV7-2 and TRBJ2-1 gives the full variable domain: GAGVSQSPSNKVTEKGKDVELRCDPISGHTALYWYRQSLGQGLEFLIYFQGNSAPDKSGLPSDRFSAERTGGSVSTLTIQRTQQEDSAVYLCASSLGASGLPSYNEQFFGPGTRLTVL.

The chain recombines TRBV4-3 with TRBJ2-1; TRBD1 aligns across 9 bases. V lost 2 bases to trimming and J lost 2 bases; unmatched junction nucleotides: 13. Per germline, CDR1 LGHNA and CDR2 YSLEER. This CDR3 has 19 amino acids. The DNA of the CDR3 is TGCGCCAGCAGCCAATCCCTGAGGAGGGACAGGGATACCTACAATGAGCAGTTCTTC. Encoded protein: CASSQSLRRDRDTYNEQFF.

This chain joins TRBV6-6 and TRBJ1-1; D might be TRBD1 (5 bases). CDR3 size: 12 residues. The ends were cut back, 5 bases at V and 10 bases at J, with 14 bases in the middle. Per germline, CDR1 MNHNY and CDR2 SVGAGI (reference sequence). The CDR3 bases are TGTGCCAGCAGTAGGTTAGGGGTGGGAGCTTTCTTT. Translated, it gives CASSRLGVGAFF.

The V call is TRBV11-2, the J call TRBJ1-1; tentatively, D is TRBD1 (6 bases). CDR1 is SGHAT, CDR2 FQNNGV, per germline. The CDR3 length is 13 residues. V gave up 4 bases and J gave up 4 bases, with 10 bases separating them. As DNA, the CDR3 is TGTGCCAGCAGCTACAGGGATCGCACTGAAGCTTTCTTT. It yields the protein CASSYRDRTEAFF.

The chain is built from TRBV4-1 and TRBJ1-5, with D hard to call. Trimming took off 0 bases at V and 7 bases at J, with 13 bases between the two ends. The CDR3 is made up of 15 amino acids. Germline CDR1 MGHRA, CDR2 YSYEKL. The CDR3 protein is CASSQDRGSGQPQHF. CDR3 DNA sequence: TGCGCCAGCAGCCAAGATCGGGGTTCGGGGCAGCCCCAGCATTTT.

This chain connects TRBV7-3 to TRBJ1-5; D is possibly TRBD1 (6 bases). The CDR3 sequence is 16 residues long. V shed 5 bases and J shed 2 bases, with 16 bases lying between them. Per germline, CDR1 SGHTA and CDR2 FQGTGA. CDR3 nucleotides: TGTGCCAGCAGCCAGCAACAGGGTAAAGGCAATCAGCCCCAGCATTTT. Amino acids: CASSQQQGKGNQPQHF.

The chain has TRBV28 and TRBJ1-1, with 7 bases identical to TRBD1. Germline loops: CDR1 MDHEN, CDR2 SYDVKM. The CDR3 totals 15 residues. With 5 bases clipped from V and 2 bases from J, the junction kept 8 bases outside the gene matches. CDR3 region: CASSPRQGLNTEAFF. CDR3 sequence (DNA): TGTGCCAGCAGTCCAAGACAGGGACTTAACACTGAAGCTTTCTTT. The complete variable domain, with remaining parts taken from reference TRBV28 and TRBJ1-1, reads DVKVTQSSRYLVKRTGEKVFLECVQDMDHENMFWYRQDPGLGLRLIYFSYDVKMKEKGDIPEGYSVSREKKERFSLILESASTNQTSMYLCASSPRQGLNTEAFFGQGTRLTVV.

This chain links TRBV4-3 with TRBJ2-5; the match to TRBD1 covers 8 bases. Per the germline V gene, CDR1 is LGHNA and CDR2 is YSLEER. CDR3 size: 14 residues. V dropped 2 bases and J dropped 5; count of bases not matched to a gene: 4. The CDR3 loop reads CASSQRTGGETQYF. DNA of the CDR3: TGCGCCAGCAGCCAACGTACAGGGGGGGAGACCCAGTACTTC.

The chain links TRBV4-1 to TRBJ1-4, with D perhaps TRBD1 (5 bases). The ends were cut back, 5 bases at V and 5 bases at J, with 15 bases in the middle. The CDR3 extends over 15 amino acids. Germline CDR1 reads MGHRA; CDR2 reads YSYEKL. CDR3 DNA sequence: TGCGCCAGCAGCTTCCAGGCAGGGCCAAATGAAAAACTGTTTTTT. Its translation: CASSFQAGPNEKLFF.

The rearrangement joins TRBV6-1 to TRBJ1-1; D is undetermined. V was trimmed by 6 bases and J by 1 base, leaving 3 bases between them. CDR1 and CDR2 from the germline V gene are MNHNS and SASEGT. CDR3 length: 11 residues. The CDR3 region is CASSKNTEAFF. DNA for the CDR3: TGTGCCAGCAGCAAGAACACTGAAGCTTTCTTT.

This clone came up a few times. V gene TRBV14 combines with J gene TRBJ1-4, with 9 bases that match TRBD1. This CDR3 spans 14 amino acids. Unmatched junction bases numbered 4, after V lost 4 bases and J lost 7 bases. Germline CDR1 is SGHDN and CDR2 is FVKESK. The chain's CDR3 is CASSRTGVFEKLFF. DNA for the CDR3: TGTGCCAGCAGCCGGACAGGGGTCTTTGAAAAACTGTTTTTT.

The chain's CDR3 is CASSLAQGVYEQYF. The DNA for the CDR3 is TGTGCCAGCAGCTTAGCACAGGGGGTGTACGAGCAGTACTTC. This rearrangement joins TRBV7-9 to TRBJ2-7; TRBD1 agrees at 8 bases. From germline, CDR1 is SEHNR and CDR2 FQNEAQ (reference sequence). V was clipped by 0 bases and J by 4 bases; unmatched bases: 2. The CDR3 runs to 14 residues.

The chain joins TRBV5-1 to TRBJ2-1; TRBD2 agrees at 9 bases. CDR3 length equals 14 residues. Germline V CDR1 and CDR2: SGHRS, YFSETQ. With 0 bases clipped from V and 10 bases from J, the junction kept 5 bases outside the gene matches. The DNA for the CDR3 is TGCGCCAGCAGCTTGGACCGCCTAGCGGGAGAGCAGTTCTTC. Translated, it gives CASSLDRLAGEQFF.

This clone was found once. V and J are TRBV9 and TRBJ1-2; TRBD1 aligns across 7 bases. This CDR3 has 17 amino acids. Looked up from germline, CDR1 is SGDLS and CDR2 is YYNGEE. With 4 bases clipped from V and 8 bases from J, the junction kept 20 bases outside the gene matches. CDR3 sequence reads: CASSSGDTAMIGGGYTF. CDR3 in DNA: TGTGCCAGCAGCTCAGGGGACACGGCCATGATAGGGGGCGGCTACACCTTC. The full variable domain, completed using reference TRBV9 and TRBJ1-2, is DSGVTQTPKHLITATGQRVTLRCSPRSGDLSVYWYQQSLDQGLQFLIQYYNGEERAKGNILERFSAQQFPDLHSELNLSSLELGDSALYFCASSSGDTAMIGGGYTFGSGTRLTVV.

This rearrangement joins TRBV25-1 to TRBJ2-7; 10 nucleotides align to TRBD1. Per germline, CDR1 MGHDK and CDR2 SYGVNS. The CDR3 runs 16 residues. Germline trimming cut 3 bases from V and 4 bases from J; bases unmatched to any gene: 9. CDR3 sequence: CASSDKPGQGRYEQYF. In DNA form, the CDR3 reads TGTGCCAGCAGTGATAAACCGGGACAGGGGAGGTACGAGCAGTACTTC.

The chain is built from TRBV5-1 and TRBJ2-5; D is possibly TRBD2 (5 bases). The germline V and J ends were trimmed by 10 bases and 1 base, with 17 bases remaining between them. The CDR3 has 14 amino acids. Germline CDR1 SGHRS, CDR2 YFSETQ. This chain's CDR3 is CARPSGGPQETQYF. The CDR3 nucleotides read TGCGCCCGGCCCAGCGGCGGGCCCCAAGAGACCCAGTACTTC.

The chain joins TRBV6-5 to TRBJ1-5, with 7 bases aligning to TRBD1. This CDR3 is 15 amino acids long. The V gene end was trimmed by 6 bases and the J gene end by 4 bases; junction bases not matched to a gene: 9. Germline V gene lookup returns CDR1 MNHEY and CDR2 SVGAGI. The CDR3 DNA reads TGTGCCAGCAGCCCCTGGACAGGACGAAATCAGCCCCAGCATTTT. Residues: CASSPWTGRNQPQHF.

This chain joins TRBV29-1 and TRBJ2-3; maybe TRBD2 (6 bases). There are 11 residues in the CDR3. The germline CDR1 and CDR2 sequences are SQVTM and ANQGSEA. V lost 4 bases, J lost 14 bases, and 16 bases lay in between. The CDR3 sequence: CSVVSAGSAYF. In DNA form, the CDR3 reads TGCAGCGTTGTTTCTGCGGGATCCGCGTATTTT.

This clone was observed a handful of times. V and J are TRBV30 and TRBJ2-7; 12 nucleotides agree with TRBD2. The CDR3 is 19 amino acids. Losses at the gene ends were 1 base for V and 0 bases for J; bases not matched to a gene: 13. CDR1 is GTSNPN and CDR2 is SVGIG in the germline V gene (reference sequence). The CDR3 nucleotides read TGTGCCTGGAGTGGGGGTTACACTACTAGCGGGAGGTACTCCTACGAGCAGTACTTC. The encoded protein is CAWSGGYTTSGRYSYEQYF. Full variable domain (outside the CDR3, taken from reference TRBV30 and TRBJ2-7): SQTIHQWPATLVQPVGSPLSLECTVEGTSNPNLYWYRQAAGRGLQLLFYSVGIGQISSEVPQNLSASRPQDRQFILSSKKLLLSDSGFYLCAWSGGYTTSGRYSYEQYFGPGTRLTVT.

In its sample, this clone was seen a few times. The rearrangement joins TRBV16 to TRBJ2-1; 8 nucleotides agree with TRBD1. The CDR3 has 16 amino acids. V was clipped by 2 bases and J by 4 bases; unmatched bases: 7. In germline, CDR1 is KGHSY, CDR2 FQNENV. CDR3 sequence reads: CASSQEGRGPYNEQFF. CDR3 in DNA: TGTGCCAGCAGCCAAGAGGGCAGGGGGCCTTACAATGAGCAGTTCTTC.